These T cell receptor beta chains were read from a single sample in a study of cytomegalovirus exposure and HLA in healthy donors. TCRdb's table, derived via immunoSEQ multiplex PCR, lists solely in-frame clones and lacks some. The table includes over 100,000 clones, around four fifths detected once. Sequenced input: PBMCs. These receptors originate from a woman aged 35 to 49 in good health and CMV-seropositive. CDR3s include the opening cysteine and the closing phenylalanine or tryptophan. The order of the fields is J gene, V gene, clone size, D gene, CDR3 protein, CDR3 DNA. D genes are given only for firm matches. Clone size is stated in some rows and not others, as once, few, many or a class when expanded.

J gene: TRBJ1-3
V gene: TRBV7-9
clone size: NA
D gene: NA
CDR3 protein: CASSSHRSSGNTIYF
CDR3 DNA: TGCGCCAGCAGCTCACACAGGAGCTCTGGAAACACCATATATTTT

J gene: TRBJ2-6
V gene: TRBV27
clone size: medium-sized
D gene: TRBD1
CDR3 protein: CASSLLMGVETGVTGANVLTF
CDR3 DNA: TGTGCCAGCAGTTTACTTATGGGGGTCGAGACAGGGGTGACTGGGGCCAACGTCCTGACTTTC

J gene: TRBJ2-7
V gene: TRBV5-5
clone size: few
D gene: NA
CDR3 protein: CASSPGGGAEQYF
CDR3 DNA: TGTGCCAGCAGTCCTGGAGGCGGGGCCGAGCAATACTTC

J gene: TRBJ2-3
V gene: TRBV11-3
clone size: few
D gene: TRBD2
CDR3 protein: CASSLEGSGATDTQYF
CDR3 DNA: TGTGCCAGCAGCCTAGAGGGCAGCGGGGCCACAGATACGCAGTATTTT

J gene: TRBJ2-3
V gene: TRBV7-2
clone size: few
D gene: TRBD2
CDR3 protein: CASSPGGESTDTQYF
CDR3 DNA: TGTGCCAGCAGCCCCGGGGGGGAGAGCACAGATACGCAGTATTTT

J gene: TRBJ1-1
V gene: TRBV10-3
clone size: NA
D gene: NA
CDR3 protein: CATRQALNTEAFF
CDR3 DNA: TGTGCCACCCGACAGGCCCTGAACACTGAAGCTTTCTTT

J gene: TRBJ1-1
V gene: TRBV30
clone size: NA
D gene: NA
CDR3 protein: CAWSVFPAGFTEAFF
CDR3 DNA: TGTGCCTGGAGTGTTTTTCCAGCCGGGTTCACTGAAGCTTTCTTT

J gene: TRBJ1-1
V gene: TRBV28
clone size: once
D gene: NA
CDR3 protein: CASSLVGGKTEAFF
CDR3 DNA: TGTGCCAGCAGTTTAGTCGGCGGCAAGACTGAAGCTTTCTTT

J gene: TRBJ1-1
V gene: TRBV30
clone size: few
D gene: TRBD1
CDR3 protein: CAWGRGPRYTEAFF
CDR3 DNA: TGTGCCTGGGGCAGGGGGCCGAGGTACACTGAAGCTTTCTTT

J gene: TRBJ1-2
V gene: TRBV5-5
clone size: NA
D gene: NA
CDR3 protein: CASSFQNRANYGYTF
CDR3 DNA: TGTGCCAGCAGCTTCCAAAACAGGGCTAACTATGGCTACACCTTC

J gene: TRBJ2-1
V gene: TRBV7-3
clone size: once
D gene: TRBD1
CDR3 protein: CASSPTGQGNNEQFF
CDR3 DNA: TGTGCCAGCAGCCCCACGGGACAGGGTAATAATGAGCAGTTCTTC

J gene: TRBJ1-1
V gene: TRBV30
clone size: NA
D gene: NA
CDR3 protein: CAWGDKETEAFF
CDR3 DNA: TGTGCCTGGGGAGATAAGGAGACTGAAGCTTTCTTT

J gene: TRBJ1-1
V gene: TRBV4-3
clone size: NA
D gene: NA
CDR3 protein: CASSQALTGMNTEAFF
CDR3 DNA: TGCGCCAGCAGCCAGGCCCTCACGGGTATGAACACTGAAGCTTTCTTT

J gene: TRBJ1-1
V gene: TRBV7-2
clone size: NA
D gene: NA
CDR3 protein: CASVEGQQGSEAFF
CDR3 DNA: TGTGCCAGCGTCGAGGGTCAACAGGGTTCTGAAGCTTTCTTT

J gene: TRBJ1-1
V gene: TRBV6-1
clone size: NA
D gene: TRBD1
CDR3 protein: CASSEQGAKIAEAFF
CDR3 DNA: TGTGCCAGCAGTGAACAGGGGGCGAAAATCGCTGAAGCTTTCTTT

J gene: TRBJ2-1
V gene: TRBV18
clone size: NA
D gene: TRBD2
CDR3 protein: CASSPLAGGNYNEQFF
CDR3 DNA: TGTGCCAGCTCACCTCTAGCGGGGGGGAACTACAATGAGCAGTTCTTC

J gene: TRBJ1-5
V gene: TRBV4-2
clone size: NA
D gene: TRBD1
CDR3 protein: CASSPQRQGGNQPQHF
CDR3 DNA: TGTGCCAGCAGCCCTCAACGACAGGGGGGCAATCAGCCCCAGCATTTT

J gene: TRBJ2-7
V gene: TRBV7-2
clone size: NA
D gene: TRBD2
CDR3 protein: CASSLQLAGSREQYF
CDR3 DNA: TGTGCCAGCAGCTTACAACTAGCGGGGTCGCGGGAGCAGTACTTC

J gene: TRBJ2-4
V gene: TRBV5-6
clone size: NA
D gene: TRBD1
CDR3 protein: CASSLGPNRQGDRYF
CDR3 DNA: TGTGCCAGCAGCTTGGGCCCCAATCGACAGGGAGATCGGTACTTC

J gene: TRBJ1-5
V gene: TRBV19
clone size: NA
D gene: NA
CDR3 protein: CASSAAGNSNQPQHF
CDR3 DNA: TGTGCCAGTAGTGCGGCAGGGAATAGCAATCAGCCCCAGCATTTT

J gene: TRBJ1-4
V gene: TRBV5-1
clone size: NA
D gene: NA
CDR3 protein: CASSSLAGGEKLFF
CDR3 DNA: TGCGCCAGCAGCTCGCTAGCGGGGGGCGAAAAACTGTTTTTT

J gene: TRBJ1-3
V gene: TRBV6-5
clone size: once
D gene: TRBD1
CDR3 protein: CASQGGGNTIYF
CDR3 DNA: TGTGCCAGCCAGGGGGGTGGAAACACCATATATTTT

J gene: TRBJ1-1
V gene: TRBV29-1
clone size: few
D gene: NA
CDR3 protein: CSVEISANTEAFF
CDR3 DNA: TGCAGCGTTGAAATCAGCGCGAACACTGAAGCTTTCTTT

J gene: TRBJ2-7
V gene: TRBV19
clone size: NA
D gene: TRBD1
CDR3 protein: CASTTRQGPYEQYF
CDR3 DNA: TGTGCCAGTACCACCAGACAGGGCCCCTACGAGCAGTACTTC

J gene: TRBJ1-6
V gene: TRBV28
clone size: NA
D gene: TRBD1
CDR3 protein: CASSGTGGAVGSPLHF
CDR3 DNA: TGTGCCAGCAGTGGGACAGGGGGCGCGGTAGGGTCACCCCTCCACTTT

J gene: TRBJ2-7
V gene: TRBV14
clone size: NA
D gene: NA
CDR3 protein: CASSHTQLGLGEQYF
CDR3 DNA: TGTGCCAGCAGCCACACTCAGTTGGGGCTGGGCGAGCAGTACTTC

J gene: TRBJ2-7
V gene: TRBV19
clone size: once
D gene: TRBD1
CDR3 protein: CASSDPGQGRSPYEQYF
CDR3 DNA: TGTGCCAGTAGCGATCCGGGACAGGGGAGGTCCCCCTACGAGCAGTACTTC

J gene: TRBJ2-5
V gene: TRBV9
clone size: NA
D gene: NA
CDR3 protein: CASNSGRGETQYF
CDR3 DNA: TGTGCCAGCAATTCAGGGCGGGGAGAGACCCAGTACTTC

J gene: TRBJ2-1
V gene: TRBV27
clone size: NA
D gene: NA
CDR3 protein: CASSPWGIRDNEQFF
CDR3 DNA: TGTGCCAGCAGTCCTTGGGGAATCAGGGACAATGAGCAGTTCTTC

J gene: TRBJ1-2
V gene: TRBV5-5
clone size: NA
D gene: TRBD1
CDR3 protein: CASSLGLGTAVSGYTF
CDR3 DNA: TGTGCCAGCAGCTTGGGTTTGGGGACAGCTGTGTCTGGCTACACCTTC

J gene: TRBJ1-1
V gene: TRBV13
clone size: NA
D gene: NA
CDR3 protein: CASSLGLGWEGLTEAFF
CDR3 DNA: TGTGCCAGCAGCTTAGGCCTTGGGTGGGAGGGACTCACTGAAGCTTTCTTT

J gene: TRBJ1-4
V gene: TRBV28
clone size: once
D gene: TRBD1
CDR3 protein: CASSSPRQGLGEKLFF
CDR3 DNA: TGTGCCAGCAGTTCCCCCCGACAGGGGCTAGGTGAAAAACTGTTTTTT

J gene: TRBJ2-2
V gene: TRBV19
clone size: once
D gene: TRBD2
CDR3 protein: CASIPSRTSEYTGELFF
CDR3 DNA: TGTGCCAGTATCCCCTCCCGGACTAGCGAGTACACCGGGGAGCTGTTTTTT

J gene: TRBJ2-3
V gene: TRBV6-6
clone size: NA
D gene: NA
CDR3 protein: CASSYGGSDTDTQYF
CDR3 DNA: TGTGCCAGCAGTTATGGGGGGTCGGACACAGATACGCAGTATTTT

J gene: TRBJ1-6
V gene: TRBV28
clone size: NA
D gene: NA
CDR3 protein: CANSPGRLYSPLHF
CDR3 DNA: TGTGCCAACTCTCCAGGGAGGTTATACTCACCCCTCCACTTT